This T cell receptor (beta chain) was sequenced during a study of cytomegalovirus exposure and HLA in healthy donors. Study-level background: Clustering assigned about four fifths of the 350 to 400 genotyped donors to the Caucasian-associated ancestry cluster. Whole-study results and caveats: Earlier analysis yielded a pattern in which most TCR beta V segments were productive about 90% or about 30% of the time. Rare TCR sequences dominated, though some public TCRs recurred in many donors. Reports described diagnosis of cytomegalovirus status by the classifier as highly specific and sensitive.

V lost 3 bases and J 8 bases, leaving 14 bases between the germline ends. Per the germline V gene, CDR1 is LNHDA and CDR2 is SQIVND (reference sequence). CDR3 size: 14 residues. Points on this clone: Its antigen remains unidentified.

Use of 60 Vbeta and 13 Jbeta primers characterized the PCR. Assay: immunoSEQ multiplex PCR; the TCRdb copy retains only in-frame clones and omits some. Of over 55,000 clones in the sample, less than 85% were seen once. The clonotype comes from a woman in her forties or fifties in good health and CMV-seropositive. The sequenced sample was PBMCs. The chain uses TRBV19 and TRBJ2-1; D remains unclear. The CDR3 loop is CASSMSRSSYEQFF. As DNA, the CDR3 is TGTGCCAGTAGTATGTCTAGATCAAGCTATGAGCAGTTCTTC.